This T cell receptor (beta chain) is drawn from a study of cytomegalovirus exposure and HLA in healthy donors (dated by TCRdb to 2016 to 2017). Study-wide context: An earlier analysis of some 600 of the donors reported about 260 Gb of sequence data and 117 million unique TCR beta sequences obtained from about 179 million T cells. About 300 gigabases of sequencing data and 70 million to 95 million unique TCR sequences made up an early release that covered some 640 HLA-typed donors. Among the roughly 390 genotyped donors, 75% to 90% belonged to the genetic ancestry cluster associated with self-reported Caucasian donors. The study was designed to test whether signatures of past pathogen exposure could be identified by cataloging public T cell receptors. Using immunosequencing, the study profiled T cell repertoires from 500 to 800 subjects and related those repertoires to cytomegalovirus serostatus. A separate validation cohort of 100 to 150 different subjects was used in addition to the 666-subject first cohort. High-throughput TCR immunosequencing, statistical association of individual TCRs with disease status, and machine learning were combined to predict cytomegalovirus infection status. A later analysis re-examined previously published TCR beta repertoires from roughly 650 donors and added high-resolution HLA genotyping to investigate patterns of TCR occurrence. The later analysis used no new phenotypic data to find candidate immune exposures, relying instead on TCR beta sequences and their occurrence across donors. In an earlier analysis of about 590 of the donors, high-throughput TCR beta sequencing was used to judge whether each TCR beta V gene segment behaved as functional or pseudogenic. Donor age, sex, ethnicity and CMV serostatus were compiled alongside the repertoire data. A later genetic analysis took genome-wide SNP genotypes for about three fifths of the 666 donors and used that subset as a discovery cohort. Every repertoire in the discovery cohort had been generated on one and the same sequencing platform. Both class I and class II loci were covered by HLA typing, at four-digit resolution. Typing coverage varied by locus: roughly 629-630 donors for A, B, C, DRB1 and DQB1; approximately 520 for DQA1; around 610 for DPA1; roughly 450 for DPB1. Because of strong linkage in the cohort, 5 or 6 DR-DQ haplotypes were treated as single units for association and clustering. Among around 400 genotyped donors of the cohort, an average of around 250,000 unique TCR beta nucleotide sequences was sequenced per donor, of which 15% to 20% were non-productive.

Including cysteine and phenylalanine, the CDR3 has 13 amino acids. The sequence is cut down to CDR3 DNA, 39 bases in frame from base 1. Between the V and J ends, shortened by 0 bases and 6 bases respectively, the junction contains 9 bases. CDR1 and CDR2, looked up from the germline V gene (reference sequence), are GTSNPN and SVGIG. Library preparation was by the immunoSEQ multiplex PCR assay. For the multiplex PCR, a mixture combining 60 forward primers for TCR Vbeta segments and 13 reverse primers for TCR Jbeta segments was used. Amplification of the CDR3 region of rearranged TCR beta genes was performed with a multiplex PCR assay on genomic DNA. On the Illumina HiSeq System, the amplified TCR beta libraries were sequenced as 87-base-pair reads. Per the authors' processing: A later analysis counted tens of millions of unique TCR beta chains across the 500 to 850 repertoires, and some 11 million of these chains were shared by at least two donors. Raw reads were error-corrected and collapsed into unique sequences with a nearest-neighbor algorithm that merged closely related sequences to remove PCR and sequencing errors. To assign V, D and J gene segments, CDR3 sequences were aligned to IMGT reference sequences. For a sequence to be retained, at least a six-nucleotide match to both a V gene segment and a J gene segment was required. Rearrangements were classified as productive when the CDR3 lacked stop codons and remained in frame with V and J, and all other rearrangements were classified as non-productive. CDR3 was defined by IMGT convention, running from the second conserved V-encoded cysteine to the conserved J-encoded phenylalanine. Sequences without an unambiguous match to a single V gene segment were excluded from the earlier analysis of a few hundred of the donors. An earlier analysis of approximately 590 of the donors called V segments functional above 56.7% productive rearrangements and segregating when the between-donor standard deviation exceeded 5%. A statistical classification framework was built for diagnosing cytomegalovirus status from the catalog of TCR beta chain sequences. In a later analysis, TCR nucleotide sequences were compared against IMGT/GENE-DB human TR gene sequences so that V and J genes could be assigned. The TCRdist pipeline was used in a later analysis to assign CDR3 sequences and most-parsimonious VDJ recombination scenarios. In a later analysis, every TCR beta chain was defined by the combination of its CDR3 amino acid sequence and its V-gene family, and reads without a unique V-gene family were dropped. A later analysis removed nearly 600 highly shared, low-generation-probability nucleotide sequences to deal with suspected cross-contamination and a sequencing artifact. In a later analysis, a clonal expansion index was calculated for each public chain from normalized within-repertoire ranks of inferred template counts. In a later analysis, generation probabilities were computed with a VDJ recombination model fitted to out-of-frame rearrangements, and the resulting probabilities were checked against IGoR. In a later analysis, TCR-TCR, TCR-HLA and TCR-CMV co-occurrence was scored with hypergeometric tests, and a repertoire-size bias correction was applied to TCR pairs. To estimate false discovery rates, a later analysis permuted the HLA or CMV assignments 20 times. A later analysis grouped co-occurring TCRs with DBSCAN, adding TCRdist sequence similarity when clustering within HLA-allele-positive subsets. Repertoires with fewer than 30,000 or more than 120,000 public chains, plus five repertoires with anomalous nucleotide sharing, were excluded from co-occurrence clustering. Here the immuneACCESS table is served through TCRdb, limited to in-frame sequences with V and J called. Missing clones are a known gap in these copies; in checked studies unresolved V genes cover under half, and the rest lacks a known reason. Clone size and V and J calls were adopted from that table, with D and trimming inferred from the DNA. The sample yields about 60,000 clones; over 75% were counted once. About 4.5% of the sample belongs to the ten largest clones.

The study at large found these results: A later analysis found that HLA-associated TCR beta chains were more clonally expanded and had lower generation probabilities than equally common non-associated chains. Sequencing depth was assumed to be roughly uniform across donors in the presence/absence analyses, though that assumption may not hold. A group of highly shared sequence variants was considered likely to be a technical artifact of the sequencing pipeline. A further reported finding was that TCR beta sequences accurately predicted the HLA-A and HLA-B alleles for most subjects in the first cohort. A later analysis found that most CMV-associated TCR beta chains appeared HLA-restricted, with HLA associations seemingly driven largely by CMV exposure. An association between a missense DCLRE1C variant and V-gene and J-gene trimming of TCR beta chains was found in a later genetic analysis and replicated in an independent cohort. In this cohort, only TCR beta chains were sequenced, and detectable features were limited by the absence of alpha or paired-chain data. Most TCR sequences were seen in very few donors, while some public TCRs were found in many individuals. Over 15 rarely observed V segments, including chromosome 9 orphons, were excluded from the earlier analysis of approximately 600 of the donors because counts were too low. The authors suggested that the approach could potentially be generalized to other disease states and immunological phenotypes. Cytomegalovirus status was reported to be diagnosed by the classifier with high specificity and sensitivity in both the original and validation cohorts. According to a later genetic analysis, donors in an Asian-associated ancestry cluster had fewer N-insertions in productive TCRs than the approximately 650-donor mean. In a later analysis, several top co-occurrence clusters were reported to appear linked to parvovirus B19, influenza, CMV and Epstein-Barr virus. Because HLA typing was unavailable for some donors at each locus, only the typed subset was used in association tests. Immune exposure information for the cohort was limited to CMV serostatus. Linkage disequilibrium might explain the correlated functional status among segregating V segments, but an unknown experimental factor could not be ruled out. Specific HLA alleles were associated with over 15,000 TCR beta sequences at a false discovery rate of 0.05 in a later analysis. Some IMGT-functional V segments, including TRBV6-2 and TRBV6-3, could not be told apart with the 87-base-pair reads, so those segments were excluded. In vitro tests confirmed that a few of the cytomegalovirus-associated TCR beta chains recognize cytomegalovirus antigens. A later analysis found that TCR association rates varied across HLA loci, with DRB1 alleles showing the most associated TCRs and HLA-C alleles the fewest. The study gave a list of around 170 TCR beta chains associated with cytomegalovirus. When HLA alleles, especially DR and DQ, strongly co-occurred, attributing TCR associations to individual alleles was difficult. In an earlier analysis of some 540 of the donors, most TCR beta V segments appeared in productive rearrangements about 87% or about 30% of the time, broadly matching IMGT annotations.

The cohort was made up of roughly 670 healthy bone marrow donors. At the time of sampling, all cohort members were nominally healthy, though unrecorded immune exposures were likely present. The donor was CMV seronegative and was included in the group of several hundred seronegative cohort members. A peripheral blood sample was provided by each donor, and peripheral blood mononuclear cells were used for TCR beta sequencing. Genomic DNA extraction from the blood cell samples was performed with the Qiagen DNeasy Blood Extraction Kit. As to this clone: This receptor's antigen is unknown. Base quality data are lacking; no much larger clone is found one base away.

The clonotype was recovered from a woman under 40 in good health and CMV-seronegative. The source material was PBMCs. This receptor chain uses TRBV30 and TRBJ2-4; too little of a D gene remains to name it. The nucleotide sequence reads TGTGCCTGGAGTGTACAGACCTCAAACATTCAGTACTTC. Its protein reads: CAWSVQTSNIQYF.